A single sample gave rise to the 23 T cell receptor beta chains below, sequenced in a study of response to subunit inactivated influenza vaccine. MiXCR, run by TCRdb on the RT-PCR reads, gives a single entry per CDR3 protein. The table includes some 800,000 distinct CDR3 sequences, about 20% detected once. Sequenced material: PBMCs from blood, taken more than 4 days after vaccination. The receptor set was obtained from a middle-aged man who received an inactivated influenza vaccine.

The chain joins TRBV20-1 to TRBJ1-2, with 12 bases lining up with TRBD1. The CDR3 has 15 amino acids. The V gene end was trimmed by 2 bases and the J gene end by 7 bases; junction bases not matched to a gene: 8. Germline CDR1 and CDR2: DFQATT and SNEGSKA (reference sequence). CDR3 coding DNA: TGCAGTGCTAGAAACCCGGGACAGGGGGCTTCTGGCTACACCTTC. The encoded protein is CSARNPGQGASGYTF.

This clonotype showed up just once. The J gene is TRBJ2-7, the V gene TRBV27; TRBD2 aligns across 7 bases. Germline-derived CDR1 and CDR2 are MNHEY and SMNVEV (reference sequence). The CDR3 spans 13 residues. The J segment lost 5 bases and the V segment lost 3 bases, leaving 4 bases of the junction unmatched. CDR3 DNA: TGTGCCAGCAGTTTGGGCGGGAGTAACGAGCAGTACTTC. It specifies CASSLGGSNEQYF.

Turning to this clonotype: At one end the junction does not follow the germline gene, possibly because of a read error. The rearrangement links TRBV11-2 to TRBJ1-3, with D maybe TRBD1 (6 bases). The CDR3 spans 16 residues. Per the germline V gene, CDR1 is SGHAT and CDR2 is FQNNGV. CDR3 nucleotide sequence: TGTGCCAGCAGCTACCCGGCCCGGGGGCTTGGAAACACCATATGTTTT. Residues: CASSYPARGLGNTICF.

Comments on this clonotype: A much bigger clone sits one base away, suggesting this may be a read error. The chain joins TRBV7-2 to TRBJ1-4, with D possibly matching TRBD1 (5 bases). Germline values: CDR1 SGHTA, CDR2 FQGNSA. The CDR3 is 15 residues long. The CDR3 DNA reads TGTGCCAGCAGCTCCCCAAAGCAGGGAAGTGAAAAACCGTTTTTT. Protein sequence: CASSSPKQGSEKPFF.

This clonotype was picked up many times. This rearrangement joins TRBV20-1 to TRBJ2-3; 7 bases agree with TRBD1. V shed 2 bases, J shed 3 bases, and the junction held 8 bases outside the gene matches. The germline CDR1 and CDR2 sequences are DFQATT and SNEGSKA (reference sequence). This CDR3 region has 15 residues. CDR3 coding DNA: TGCAGTGCTAGATCGGGACAGATCGTTACAGATACGCAGTATTTT. Translating gives CSARSGQIVTDTQYF.

This clonotype was detected only a few times. This sequence joins TRBV20-1 and TRBJ2-1; D ambiguous. The CDR3 is 12 amino acids. Trimming stripped 0 bases from V and 5 bases from J, with 5 bases between. Germline values: CDR1 DFQATT, CDR2 SNEGSKA (reference sequence). The CDR3 bases are TGCAGTGCTAGAGAAACACACAATGAGCAGTTCTTC. Protein sequence: CSARETHNEQFF.

The V call is TRBV7-8, the J call TRBJ2-1; D not resolved. CDR1 and CDR2 (germline): SGHVS, FQNEAQ. V gave up 2 bases and J gave up 4 bases, with 15 bases separating them. This CDR3 is built from 16 residues. The CDR3: CASSLLRPPPYNEQFF. For the CDR3, the DNA is TGTGCCAGCAGCTTACTCCGACCTCCGCCTTACAATGAGCAGTTCTTC.

The gene calls are TRBV10-3 and TRBJ1-1; D not certain. This CDR3 is 13 amino acids long. V was trimmed by 6 bases and J by 4 bases, leaving 12 bases between them. Germline CDR1 reads ENHRY; CDR2 reads SYGVKD. CDR3 region: CAIRPTGRTEAFF. CDR3 bases: TGTGCCATCAGACCTACCGGACGCACTGAAGCTTTCTTT.

CDR3 nucleotide sequence: TGTGCCATCAGTGAGCCCGGGGGACAGGCTATTCAGTACTTC. This encodes CAISEPGGQAIQYF. The chain uses TRBV10-3 and TRBJ2-4, with 8 bases fitting TRBD1. CDR3 length: 14 amino acids. Germline V CDR1 and CDR2: ENHRY, SYGVKD. With V trimmed by 2 bases and J by 10 bases, 7 bases remained unmatched.

The rearrangement links TRBV28 to TRBJ1-1, with unresolved D. Looked up from germline, CDR1 is MDHEN and CDR2 is SYDVKM. This CDR3 spans 12 amino acids. V was trimmed by 6 bases and J by 4 bases, leaving 9 bases between them. CDR3 sequence: CASRILGTEAFF. The CDR3 region has the DNA TGTGCCAGCAGAATCCTGGGCACTGAAGCTTTCTTT. The full variable domain, rest sourced from reference TRBV28 and TRBJ1-1, is DVKVTQSSRYLVKRTGEKVFLECVQDMDHENMFWYRQDPGLGLRLIYFSYDVKMKEKGDIPEGYSVSREKKERFSLILESASTNQTSMYLCASRILGTEAFFGQGTRLTVV.

This clonotype has only a few counts. The rearrangement uses TRBV4-3 and TRBJ1-1; 9 nucleotides match TRBD1. The CDR3 contains 15 residues. Germline lookup yields CDR1 LGHNA and CDR2 YSLEER. V shed 1 base, J shed 6 bases, and the junction held 6 bases outside the gene matches. The CDR3 DNA sequence: TGCGCCAGCAGCCAAGCCAGGGACAGGGCATCTGAAGCTTTCTTT. Amino acids: CASSQARDRASEAFF.

This rearrangement joins TRBV2 to TRBJ2-4; TRBD1 might be the D (6 bases). CDR3 length: 15 residues. Germline loops: CDR1 SNHLY, CDR2 FYNNEI. V shed 8 bases and J shed 0 bases, with 14 bases lying between them. CDR3 DNA: TGTGCCAGCGGGAGACAGGAGATAGCCAAAAACATTCAGTACTTC. Protein product: CASGRQEIAKNIQYF.

There are a few counts of this clonotype. The chain joins TRBV18 to TRBJ1-2, with no clear D. This CDR3 comprises 13 residues. Trimming pared 2 bases from V and 5 bases from J, leaving 9 bases between. Germline V gives CDR1 KGHSH, CDR2 LQKENI. CDR3: CASSPDVNYGYTF. As DNA, the CDR3 is TGTGCCAGCTCACCAGATGTAAATTATGGCTACACCTTC.

This clonotype showed up just a few times. The CDR3 region is CSARDLVGPTDTQYF. The CDR3 coding sequence is TGCAGTGCTAGAGATCTAGTGGGACCCACAGATACGCAGTATTTT. The gene calls are TRBV20-1 and TRBJ2-3; either TRBD1 or TRBD2 may fit D (5 bases each). Germline assignment: CDR1 DFQATT and CDR2 SNEGSKA (reference sequence). V lost 0 bases to trimming and J lost 2 bases, with 12 bases between them. The CDR3 loop spans 15 amino acids.

The chain combines TRBV6-1 with TRBJ1-6, with 7 bases aligning to TRBD1. In germline, CDR1 is MNHNS, CDR2 SASEGT. The trim removed 5 bases at V and 7 bases at J, leaving 14 bases unmatched. The CDR3 spans 17 residues. The CDR3 loop reads CASSQSPPGQLNSPLHF. Written as DNA, the CDR3 is TGTGCCAGCAGTCAAAGTCCGCCGGGACAGTTAAATTCACCCCTCCACTTT.

The V gene is TRBV6-1, the J gene TRBJ2-5; a possible D gene is TRBD1 (7 bases). V was shortened by 11 bases and J by 3 bases, with 22 bases between the two germline ends. The CDR3 is made up of 15 amino acids. From germline, CDR1 is MNHNS and CDR2 SASEGT. The CDR3 DNA reads as TGTGCCTCCATCCGGACAGGACTAAGAGAAGAGACCCAGTACTTC. Translating gives CASIRTGLREETQYF.

This clonotype appeared many times. The chain joins TRBV29-1 to TRBJ2-1; 9 bases match TRBD2. Germline V lookup: CDR1 SQVTM, CDR2 ANQGSEA. V lost 6 bases to trimming and J lost 7 bases; unmatched junction nucleotides: 7. This CDR3 has 13 residues. The CDR3 here is CSVDGLAQNEQFF. The CDR3 DNA is TGCAGCGTAGATGGACTAGCGCAGAATGAGCAGTTCTTC.

The rearrangement joins TRBV11-2 to TRBJ2-3, with a possible D match to TRBD2 (5 bases). Deletions cut 4 bases from V and 9 bases from J, with 11 bases between. Germline V CDR1 and CDR2: SGHAT, FQNNGV. The CDR3 loop spans 12 amino acids. CDR3 bases: TGTGCCAGCAGCTGGACTGCAACGACGCAGTATTTT. Translation gives CASSWTATTQYF.

V is TRBV5-5 and J is TRBJ2-1; D is unclear. V lost 0 bases, J lost 10 bases, and 11 bases lay in between. The CDR3 spans 13 residues. Germline V gene sequence: CDR1 SGHKS, CDR2 YYEKEE (reference sequence). CDR3 in DNA: TGTGCCAGCAGCTTGGTCTTTACAATCGAGCAGTTCTTC. Its protein is CASSLVFTIEQFF. Variable domain in full (rest from reference TRBV5-5 and TRBJ2-1): DAGVTQSPTHLIKTRGQQVTLRCSPISGHKSVSWYQQVLGQGPQFIFQYYEKEERGRGNFPDRFSARQFPNYSSELNVNALLLGDSALYLCASSLVFTIEQFFGPGTRLTVL.

This clonotype was counted ten times or more. This rearrangement joins TRBV18 to TRBJ2-1; perhaps D is TRBD1 or TRBD2 (6 bases each). The CDR3 contains 16 residues. V shed 5 bases and J shed 6 bases, with 20 bases lying between them. Germline CDR1 and CDR2: KGHSH and LQKENI. The CDR3 loop is CASSGRIRDTANEQFF. CDR3 in DNA: TGTGCCAGCTCAGGGAGGATCCGGGACACCGCCAATGAGCAGTTCTTC.

This clonotype was detected a few times. V gene TRBV6-5 combines with J gene TRBJ2-3; D is uncertain. The CDR3 totals 12 residues. Trimming took off 4 bases at V and 14 bases at J, with 16 bases between the two ends. CDR1 MNHEY and CDR2 SVGAGI come from the germline V gene. The CDR3 sequence is CASSSADGPGYF. The CDR3 nucleotides read TGTGCCAGCAGTTCCGCGGACGGGCCAGGGTATTTT.

The chain has TRBV11-1 and TRBJ2-3; TRBD2 is a possible D gene (6 bases). Germline CDR1 and CDR2: SGHAT and FQDESV (reference sequence). The length of the CDR3 is 18 residues. The V and J ends lost 3 bases and 3 bases respectively, with 22 bases between them. The CDR3, as DNA: TGTGCCAGCAGCTTGGGGAGGACGGGAGTGGGGAGTACAGATACGCAGTATTTT. Amino acid sequence: CASSLGRTGVGSTDTQYF.

This clonotype was seen a single time. The V gene is TRBV28, the J gene TRBJ2-7; D unclear. The V gene lost 3 bases and the J gene lost 0 bases, with 21 bases spanning the gap. Per germline, CDR1 MDHEN and CDR2 SYDVKM. The CDR3 consists of 18 residues. Written as DNA, the CDR3 is TGTGCCAGCAGTTTCGGCTTGGGGAACGTATTAAGCTCCTACGAGCAGTACTTC. Its translation: CASSFGLGNVLSSYEQYF.